This TCR beta chain emerged from a study of T-cell reconstitution after alpha-beta-depleted transplantation in children. Overall study results and limits: Several hundred graft clones that had expanded were reportedly the source of alpha-beta T cells about two months after transplant. A year had passed since transplant, and T-cell counts and diversity by then came mostly from newly produced T cells.

CDR1 and CDR2 (germline): MDHEN, SYDVKM. CDR3 length: 16 residues. Trimming at V came to 4 bases and at J to 5 bases, leaving 11 bases not matched to a gene. Unique molecular identifiers were incorporated when the TCRbeta library was constructed. TCRdb processed the PCR reads anew with MiXCR; each CDR3 protein has one entry. The sample holds about 200,000 distinct CDR3 sequences, around 7% seen once. This clonotype has at least ten counts. Antigen specificity is unknown. This clonotype originated in a boy aged 2-15 years with acute lymphoblastic leukemia, due to receive a stem cell transplant. The sequencing used PBMCs, collected before TCRalphabeta/CD19-depleted stem cell transplant. This chain links TRBV28 with TRBJ2-5; 9 bases match TRBD1. The CDR3 protein is CASSSRDRVITETQYF. The CDR3 nucleotides read TGTGCCAGCAGTTCTCGGGACAGGGTTATTACGGAGACCCAGTACTTC.